This T cell receptor beta chain comes out of a study of blood T cell repertoires in COVID-19. Study summary: Researchers got acute and convalescent COVID-19 samples from the United States, Italy and Spain. In each case, the material was cDNA or gDNA derived from T cells, B-cell-depleted T cells, or PBMCs.

Authors' processing steps: Amplifying reference gene primers gave estimates of nucleated cell counts. TCRdb's copy holds only in-frame clones and misses some; the assay was immunoSEQ multiplex PCR. Clone size and V and J calls were adopted from that table, with D and trimming inferred from the DNA. The sample lists approximately 170,000 clones; 70% to 85% were seen once. This CDR3 region has 14 residues. Losses at the gene ends were 4 bases for V and 4 bases for J; bases not matched to a gene: 6. CDR1 is SGHRS and CDR2 is YFSETQ in the germline V gene. Sequencing was done on a sample of peripheral blood. This clonotype originated in a man aged 55 to 70 who had recovered from COVID-19. The gene calls are TRBV5-1 and TRBJ1-1, with 8 bases lining up with TRBD1. The CDR3 loop is CASSQGQGFTEAFF. Here the CDR3 DNA reads TGCGCCAGCAGCCAAGGACAGGGTTTCACTGAAGCTTTCTTT. Using reference TRBV5-1 and TRBJ1-1 for the parts outside the CDR3, the full variable domain is KAGVTQTPRYLIKTRGQQVTLSCSPISGHRSVSWYQQTPGQGLQFLFEYFSETQRNKGNFPGRFSGRQFSNSRSEMNVSTLELGDSALYLCASSQGQGFTEAFFGQGTRLTVV.